One and the same sample provided the 22 T cell receptor beta chains below, sequenced in a study of early T cells in non-severe SARS-CoV-2 infection (dated by TCRdb to about 2021). The library was produced with 5' RACE. Sequencer: NextSeq 500. TCRdb reprocessing: public reads trimmed at Q25 with fastp, clones called with MiXCR, in-frame beta chains kept. Records with the same CDR3 protein are collapsed into one entry carrying the most frequent genes and DNA. Within this sample are about 52,000 distinct CDR3 sequences, with 6.5% to 9% of them counted one time only. The ten largest make up 8.5% to 10% of the sample. Sequencing was carried out using whole blood. These TCRs come from an adult who was a healthcare worker with PCR-confirmed SARS-CoV-2 infection or an uninfected control (not recorded which).

The chain links TRBV5-1 to TRBJ2-1; no clear D gene. The CDR3 sequence is 13 residues long. The germline V gene has CDR1 SGHRS and CDR2 YFSETQ. V was clipped by 3 bases and J by 7 bases, with 11 bases between them. CDR3 DNA sequence: TGCGCCAGCAGCTACAAAAACGATAATGAGCAGTTCTTC. Translating gives CASSYKNDNEQFF. The whole variable domain, remainder taken from reference TRBV5-1 and TRBJ2-1, is KAGVTQTPRYLIKTRGQQVTLSCSPISGHRSVSWYQQTPGQGLQFLFEYFSETQRNKGNFPGRFSGRQFSNSRSEMNVSTLELGDSALYLCASSYKNDNEQFFGPGTRLTVL.

This clonotype has at least ten counts. The CDR3 nucleotides read TGCAGCGTTGAAGGAGGGCAGACCTTTAACTATGGCTACACCTTC. It codes for CSVEGGQTFNYGYTF. This chain links TRBV29-1 with TRBJ1-2, with no clear D. The CDR3 has 15 amino acids. With 1 base removed from V and 1 base from J, the gap between germline ends came to 13 bases. Germline CDR1 is SQVTM and CDR2 is ANQGSEA.

This clonotype was detected many times. V gene TRBV7-2 combines with J gene TRBJ2-7; 9 bases line up with TRBD2. Losses at the gene ends were 5 bases for V and 4 bases for J; bases not matched to a gene: 3. The germline V gene has CDR1 SGHTA and CDR2 FQGNSA. This CDR3 is 13 amino acids long. The CDR3 DNA sequence: TGTGCCAGCAGCCAGACTAGCGGTTACGAGCAGTACTTC. Translated: CASSQTSGYEQYF.

The V gene is TRBV30, the J gene TRBJ2-5; 10 bases are a match to TRBD2. The germline gives CDR1 GTSNPN, CDR2 SVGIG (reference sequence). Trimming at V came to 3 bases and at J to 3 bases, leaving 4 bases not matched to a gene. This CDR3 is built from 14 residues. The CDR3 nucleotides are TGTGCCTGGAGCGGGACTAGCGTTAAAGAGACCCAGTACTTC. Residues: CAWSGTSVKETQYF. The full variable domain, completed using reference TRBV30 and TRBJ2-5, is SQTIHQWPATLVQPVGSPLSLECTVEGTSNPNLYWYRQAAGRGLQLLFYSVGIGQISSEVPQNLSASRPQDRQFILSSKKLLLSDSGFYLCAWSGTSVKETQYFGPGTRLLVL.

Ten or more counts support this clonotype. The V gene is TRBV6-5, the J gene TRBJ2-7, with a tentative D call TRBD1 (6 bases). V dropped 0 bases and J dropped 3 bases, with 15 bases sitting between them. Germline CDR1 reads MNHEY; CDR2 reads SVGAGI. CDR3 size: 16 residues. The CDR3 nucleotides read TGTGCCAGCAGTTACTCGACAGGCCCAAGAGTCTACGAGCAGTACTTC. It yields the protein CASSYSTGPRVYEQYF.

This clonotype has more than one count but fewer than ten. V gene TRBV11-2 combines with J gene TRBJ2-7; D gene ambiguous. The CDR3 has 12 residues. Looked up from germline, CDR1 is SGHAT and CDR2 is FQNNGV. V was cut by 5 bases and J by 4 bases, with 9 bases left in between. DNA of the CDR3: TGTGCCAGCAGCAATCGGCCGTACGAGCAGTACTTC. Amino acid sequence: CASSNRPYEQYF.

The chain recombines TRBV28 with TRBJ2-2; D is undetermined. The V end lost 3 bases, the J end lost 0 bases, and 8 bases lay between the germline ends. CDR1 and CDR2 from the germline V gene are MDHEN and SYDVKM. The CDR3 contains 15 residues. Here the CDR3 reads CASSFPNANTGELFF. CDR3 DNA: TGTGCCAGCAGTTTCCCAAATGCGAACACCGGGGAGCTGTTTTTT.

This clonotype came up many times. The J gene is TRBJ1-1, the V gene TRBV6-6, with 8 nucleotides matching TRBD1. CDR1 MNHNY and CDR2 SVGAGI come from the germline V gene (reference sequence). Losses at the gene ends were 5 bases for V and 5 bases for J; bases not matched to a gene: 10. This CDR3 contains 15 residues. The CDR3 sequence: CASSPWTGLSTEAFF. As DNA, the CDR3 is TGTGCCAGCAGTCCCTGGACAGGGTTGTCGACTGAAGCTTTCTTT.

This clonotype occurred many times. The chain employs TRBV6-6 and TRBJ1-1; D unresolved. The CDR3 is made up of 11 amino acids. Per the germline V gene, CDR1 is MNHNY and CDR2 is SVGAGI (reference sequence). V lost 6 bases to trimming and J lost 3 bases, with 5 bases between them. Here the CDR3 reads CASSLYTEAFF. The DNA for the CDR3 is TGTGCCAGCAGCCTTTACACTGAAGCTTTCTTT.

The chain employs TRBV21-1 and TRBJ1-1; whether TRBD1, the table's D call, matches the DNA was not checked. TRBV21-1 is reported as a pseudogene. The CDR3 is 16 residues long. CDR3 sequence: CATSRQQCRRGTEAFF. The CDR3, as DNA: TGTGCCACCAGCCGTCAGCAGTGTCGCAGGGGGACTGAAGCTTTCTTT.

V usage is TRBV5-4 and J usage is TRBJ2-2; no reliable D call. Per the germline V gene, CDR1 is SGHNT and CDR2 is YYREEE (reference sequence). V was cut by 1 base and J by 2 bases, with 0 bases left in between. The CDR3 loop spans 12 amino acids. The CDR3 loop is CASSLNTGELFF. The CDR3 region has the DNA TGTGCCAGCAGCTTGAACACCGGGGAGCTGTTTTTT.

The chain links TRBV6-6 to TRBJ2-4; D remains ambiguous. The CDR3 has 15 amino acids. V was cut by 6 bases and J by 1 base, with 13 bases left in between. Germline CDR1 MNHNY, CDR2 SVGAGI (reference sequence). This CDR3 is CASSCDSRAKNIQYF. CDR3 in DNA: TGTGCCAGCAGCTGTGATAGTAGGGCCAAAAACATTCAGTACTTC.

This clonotype appeared once. The V gene is TRBV9, the J gene TRBJ2-1; 7 bases line up with TRBD2. Trimming cost V 5 bases and J 10 bases; bases outside gene matches: 3. Germline-derived CDR1 and CDR2 are SGDLS and YYNGEE. This CDR3 contains 11 residues. CDR3 sequence: CASRAGDEQFF. CDR3 nucleotide sequence: TGTGCCAGCAGGGCGGGAGACGAGCAGTTCTTC. Using reference TRBV9 and TRBJ2-1 for the parts outside the CDR3, the full variable domain is DSGVTQTPKHLITATGQRVTLRCSPRSGDLSVYWYQQSLDQGLQFLIQYYNGEERAKGNILERFSAQQFPDLHSELNLSSLELGDSALYFCASRAGDEQFFGPGTRLTVL.

The V and J genes are TRBV12-3 or TRBV12-4 and TRBJ1-6; D unclear. CDR3 length: 15 amino acids. The V and J ends lost 0 bases and 9 bases respectively, with 12 bases between them. CDR3 coding DNA: TGTGCCAGCAGTTTAGCCGCACCCCAGAGTTCACCCCTCCACTTT. Its protein is CASSLAAPQSSPLHF.

This clonotype was counted between two and nine times. The chain recombines TRBV7-2 with TRBJ2-3; 12 positions agree with TRBD2. Germline-derived CDR1 and CDR2 are SGHTA and FQGNSA. The junction had 7 bases not matched to a gene; V was cut back by 1 base and J by 5 bases. There are 17 residues in the CDR3. The CDR3 reads CASSLGLAGGMRDTQYF. The CDR3 coding sequence is TGTGCCAGCAGCTTAGGGCTAGCGGGAGGGATGAGAGATACGCAGTATTTT.

CDR3 DNA: TGTGCCAGCAGTTATCCCCCTCGCGGCAGGAGAGTTCAAGAGACCCAGTACTTC. The encoded protein is CASSYPPRGRRVQETQYF. This chain uses TRBV6-2 or TRBV6-3 with TRBJ2-5; D is unclear. Per the germline V gene, CDR1 is MNHEY and CDR2 is SVGEGT. Trimming left V 3 bases short and J 2 bases short, with 22 bases between. This CDR3 comprises 18 residues.

This clonotype was seen only a few times. This chain joins TRBV4-2 and TRBJ2-4; D not certain. CDR3 length: 11 residues. V lost 1 base and J lost 7, with 2 bases in between. Germline V gene sequence: CDR1 LGHNA, CDR2 YNFKEQ. The CDR3 nucleotides are TGTGCCAGCAGCCAAGTCAACATTCAGTACTTC. Translated, it gives CASSQVNIQYF.

The chain joins TRBV20-1 to TRBJ2-1; D gene ambiguous. There are 11 residues in the CDR3. V lost 5 bases and J 5 bases, leaving 7 bases between the germline ends. Germline loops: CDR1 DFQATT, CDR2 SNEGSKA (reference sequence). The CDR3 region has the DNA TGCAGTGCTCCACTTAACAATGAGCAGTTCTTC. This sequence encodes CSAPLNNEQFF.

The chain couples TRBV6-5 to TRBJ1-1; D remains unclear. Trimming cost V 2 bases and J 1 base, with 5 bases left between them. Germline lookup yields CDR1 MNHEY and CDR2 SVGAGI. CDR3 size: 13 residues. In DNA form, the CDR3 reads TGTGCCAGCAGTTACGGAGGGAACACTGAAGCTTTCTTT. Protein sequence: CASSYGGNTEAFF.

This clonotype was detected only a few times. The CDR3 bases are TGTGCCAGCAGCTTAGGAGCTAGCGGGACCTACGAGCAGTACTTC. It is translated as CASSLGASGTYEQYF. J is TRBJ2-7 and V is TRBV7-2, with 9 bases identical to TRBD2. Germline CDR1 and CDR2: SGHTA and FQGNSA. V lost 1 base and J lost 2; bases outside the gene matches: 3. This CDR3 spans 15 amino acids.

The table lists this clonotype with a few counts. V usage is TRBV7-8 and J usage is TRBJ2-5, with D unclear. There are 14 residues in the CDR3. The V gene's germline CDR1 is SGHVS and CDR2 FQNEAQ. With 3 bases removed from V and 0 bases from J, the gap between germline ends came to 8 bases. The CDR3 spells CASSFGWYQETQYF. CDR3 DNA: TGTGCCAGCAGCTTCGGTTGGTACCAAGAGACCCAGTACTTC.

This clonotype appeared many times. The chain carries TRBV2 and TRBJ1-5; possibly TRBD1 for D (5 bases). CDR1 and CDR2 (germline): SNHLY, FYNNEI. The CDR3 consists of 13 residues. V was cut by 6 bases and J by 2 bases, with 8 bases left in between. The CDR3: CASSGAGNQPQHF. The CDR3 coding sequence is TGTGCCAGCAGCGGGGCGGGCAATCAGCCCCAGCATTTT. The full variable domain, rest sourced from reference TRBV2 and TRBJ1-5, is EPEVTQTPSHQVTQMGQEVILRCVPISNHLYFYWYRQILGQKVEFLVSFYNNEISEKSEIFDDQFSVERPDGSNFTLKIRSTKLEDSAMYFCASSGAGNQPQHFGDGTRLSIL.